Below, 21 T cell receptor beta chains from the same sample are listed, as sequenced in a study of blood T cells in healthy people across ages. Primers used in a second PCR of about 7 to 12 cycles were a sample-barcoded 5' primer and a J-beta primer mix. TCRdb analysed the 5' RACE reads with MiXCR anew, one entry per CDR3 protein. The table lists around 700,000 distinct CDR3 sequences, about 25% of them singletons, with 9.4% in the top ten. The sample was also reused in another study, on T cells of mothers and their children.

Sequencing was carried out using blood. Receptor source: a boy aged 5-17 years in good health.

Concerning this clonotype: A junction boundary mismatches the germline segment, possibly from a read error. This chain uses TRBV5-1 with TRBJ2-7, with D tentatively TRBD2 (6 bases). The CDR3 contains 14 residues. Germline V gene sequence: CDR1 SGHRS, CDR2 YFSETQ. The CDR3 nucleotides are TGCGCCAGCGGCTTCGGGGGAAACTCCTACGAGCAGTACTTC. As protein: CASGFGGNSYEQYF.

This clonotype was seen a handful of times. This rearrangement joins TRBV15 to TRBJ1-3; possible D gene TRBD1, 5 bases. The CDR3 runs 16 residues. Trimming removed 1 base at V and 2 bases at J, with 12 bases between. Germline CDR1 and CDR2: LNHNV and YYDKDF (reference sequence). Written as DNA, the CDR3 is TGTGCCACCAGCAGAGGACAGATACATGCTGGAAACACCATATATTTT. Its protein is CATSRGQIHAGNTIYF.

The chain links TRBV29-1 to TRBJ2-1; TRBD1 matches at 8 bases. The CDR3 has 14 residues. V shed 7 bases and J 8 bases; nucleotides not matched to a gene: 13. CDR1 and CDR2 (germline): SQVTM, ANQGSEA. CDR3 DNA: TGCAGCGCCCCCCAACAGGGGGAAGTATATGAGCAGTTCTTC. It codes for CSAPQQGEVYEQFF.

The chain couples TRBV7-8 to TRBJ2-5, with 8 bases that match TRBD1. Near its end, the DNA agrees better with TRBJ2-1, so the J call may be wrong. The CDR3 sequence is 14 residues long. Germline V CDR1 and CDR2: SGHVS, FQNEAQ. The CDR3 is CASSPDRGYVEQFF. DNA of the CDR3: TGTGCCAGCAGCCCCGACAGGGGATATGTTGAGCAGTTCTTC.

The gene calls are TRBV12-3 or TRBV12-4 and TRBJ2-5; D is unresolved. V shed 3 bases and J shed 3 bases, with 11 bases lying between them. The CDR3 runs 14 residues. Here the CDR3 reads CASSFNIGEETQYF. DNA of the CDR3: TGTGCCAGCAGTTTTAATATAGGTGAAGAGACCCAGTACTTC.

This clonotype was seen repeatedly, ten times or more. The chain joins TRBV29-1 to TRBJ2-1; D might be TRBD1 (6 bases). This CDR3 comprises 15 residues. The germline V and J ends were trimmed by 6 bases and 0 bases, with 15 bases remaining between them. In germline, CDR1 is SQVTM, CDR2 ANQGSEA. The CDR3 sequence is CSVPGQTLSYNEQFF. For the CDR3, the DNA is TGCAGCGTCCCCGGACAGACCCTCTCCTACAATGAGCAGTTCTTC.

This clonotype has just a few counts. This chain joins TRBV4-1 and TRBJ2-7, with D tentatively TRBD1 (5 bases). CDR1 is MGHRA, CDR2 YSYEKL, per germline. Trimming cost V 8 bases and J 3 bases, with 20 bases left between them. This CDR3 has 15 amino acids. The CDR3 spells CASSAVPSGIYEQYF. The CDR3 bases are TGCGCCAGCTCGGCGGTACCCTCAGGGATCTACGAGCAGTACTTC.

This clonotype was detected a few times. DNA of the CDR3: TGTGCCAGCAGTTTAGCGCTGTGGAGGGAAGCTTTCTTT. Encoded protein: CASSLALWREAFF. The genes are TRBV12-3 or TRBV12-4 and TRBJ1-1; D is uncertain. V was shortened by 0 bases and J by 8 bases, with 10 bases between the two germline ends. This CDR3 is 13 amino acids long.

There are many counts of this clonotype. The chain recombines TRBV29-1 with TRBJ2-6; no firm D call. Deletions cut 3 bases from V and 0 bases from J, with 6 bases between. This CDR3 comprises 14 residues. The germline V gene encodes CDR1 SQVTM and CDR2 ANQGSEA. The CDR3 loop is CSVETSSGANVLTF. The CDR3 DNA follows: TGCAGCGTTGAGACTTCCTCTGGGGCCAACGTCCTGACTTTC.

This clonotype was recorded a few times. The rearrangement joins TRBV7-2 to TRBJ1-2, with a tentative D call TRBD1 (6 bases). The germline V gene has CDR1 SGHTA and CDR2 FQGNSA. This CDR3 has 15 amino acids. V gave up 4 bases and J gave up 0 bases, with 12 bases separating them. CDR3 sequence reads: CASSSWGRTNYGYTF. In DNA form, the CDR3 reads TGTGCCAGCAGCTCCTGGGGGCGGACTAACTATGGCTACACCTTC. The whole variable domain, remainder taken from reference TRBV7-2 and TRBJ1-2, is GAGVSQSPSNKVTEKGKDVELRCDPISGHTALYWYRQSLGQGLEFLIYFQGNSAPDKSGLPSDRFSAERTGGSVSTLTIQRTQQEDSAVYLCASSSWGRTNYGYTFGSGTRLTVV.

This chain's CDR3 is CSAVGLSYEQYF. Here the CDR3 DNA reads TGCAGTGCCGTCGGACTGAGCTACGAGCAGTACTTC. The V and J genes are TRBV20-1 and TRBJ2-7; D perhaps matches TRBD2 (5 bases). Germline values: CDR1 DFQATT, CDR2 SNEGSKA (reference sequence). V lost 6 bases to trimming and J lost 3 bases, with 12 bases between them. The CDR3 totals 12 residues.

This chain joins TRBV29-1 and TRBJ2-7, with 8 bases fitting TRBD1. CDR1 is SQVTM, CDR2 ANQGSEA, per germline. V lost 6 bases, J lost 1 base, and 8 bases stayed unmatched. The CDR3 sequence is 14 residues long. The CDR3 sequence is CSVQQGGGSYEQYF. CDR3 coding DNA: TGCAGCGTCCAACAGGGGGGAGGTTCCTACGAGCAGTACTTC.

There are a few counts of this clonotype. The chain recombines TRBV27 with TRBJ2-1; 12 bases map to TRBD2. J gave up 6 bases and V 4 bases, and 7 bases lay outside the gene matches. Germline CDR1 and CDR2: MNHEY and SMNVEV (reference sequence). This CDR3 is 16 amino acids long. DNA of the CDR3: TGTGCCAGCAGTTCCGTACTAGCGGGAGGAGGCAATGAGCAGTTCTTC. It specifies CASSSVLAGGGNEQFF.

The V call is TRBV7-8, the J call TRBJ2-2; D not certain. The germline CDR1 and CDR2 sequences are SGHVS and FQNEAQ. The germline V and J ends were trimmed by 8 bases and 4 bases, with 11 bases remaining between them. This CDR3 has 13 residues. CDR3 in amino acids: CASLPGITGELFF. The DNA of the CDR3 is TGTGCCAGCCTACCAGGAATCACCGGGGAGCTGTTTTTT.

The chain links TRBV7-3 to TRBJ2-5; D unresolved. Trimming stripped 1 base from V and 4 bases from J, with 10 bases between. The CDR3 is 14 residues long. CDR1 is SGHTA, CDR2 FQGTGA, per germline. As DNA, the CDR3 is TGTGCCAGCAGCTTAAACCACGGCCGAGAGACCCAGTACTTC. It encodes CASSLNHGRETQYF.

This clonotype showed up many times. CDR3 DNA: TGTGCCAGCTCACCCGAGGGGGAGACCCAGTACTTC. Residues: CASSPEGETQYF. The V call is TRBV18, the J call TRBJ2-5; D is possibly TRBD1 or TRBD2 (5 bases each). The CDR3 is 12 amino acids. V was pared by 3 bases and J by 5 bases, with 7 bases between. The germline gives CDR1 KGHSH, CDR2 LQKENI.

The CDR3 reads CASSPGDAASGNTIYF. The CDR3 region has the DNA TGCGCCAGCAGCCCCGGGGACGCGGCGTCTGGAAACACCATATATTTT. This chain links TRBV5-1 with TRBJ1-3; D may be TRBD1 (5 bases). This CDR3 comprises 16 residues. CDR1 and CDR2 (germline): SGHRS, YFSETQ. Trimming shortened V by 4 bases and J by 1 base, and 15 bases separated the two germline ends.

V gene TRBV20-1 combines with J gene TRBJ1-3, with 7 bases aligning to TRBD1. This CDR3 spans 15 amino acids. Losses at the gene ends were 5 bases for V and 3 bases for J; bases not matched to a gene: 10. Germline V gene lookup returns CDR1 DFQATT and CDR2 SNEGSKA (reference sequence). The CDR3 DNA reads as TGCAGTGCTGGCCGGGACAGCATTCTTGGAAACACCATATATTTT. Its protein product is CSAGRDSILGNTIYF.

The CDR3 DNA reads as TGTACCAGCACCGTAGCGGGGAATTACAATGAGCAGTTCTTC. It yields the protein CTSTVAGNYNEQFF. This chain links TRBV7-2 with TRBJ2-1; 8 nucleotides agree with TRBD2. The CDR3 is 14 amino acids. Germline CDR1 reads SGHTA; CDR2 reads FQGNSA. V gave up 7 bases and J gave up 4 bases; unmatched junction bases: 6.

This clonotype was detected only a few times. This chain links TRBV10-3 with TRBJ2-1; D is perhaps TRBD1 (5 bases). V lost 6 bases and J lost 6, with 9 bases in between. The CDR3 contains 12 residues. Germline CDR1 ENHRY, CDR2 SYGVKD. CDR3 sequence: CAISFQGNEQFF. As DNA, the CDR3 is TGTGCCATCAGCTTCCAGGGCAATGAGCAGTTCTTC.

This clonotype has just one count. This chain connects TRBV4-2 to TRBJ2-7; 12 bases map to TRBD2. This CDR3 contains 18 residues. V trimming: 0 bases; J trimming: 3 bases; junction bases outside the gene matches: 9. The germline V gene has CDR1 LGHNA and CDR2 YNFKEQ. In nucleotides, the CDR3 is TGTGCCAGCAGCCAAGATCCTAGCGGGAGGGATCAGAGCTACGAGCAGTACTTC. Its translation: CASSQDPSGRDQSYEQYF.